This T cell receptor beta chain is drawn from a study of blood T cells in healthy people across ages. Primed by a sample-barcoded 5' primer and a J-beta primer mix, a second PCR proceeded for 7 to 11 cycles. Template switching added a 12-random-nucleotide identifier to every cDNA molecule. TCRdb re-called the 5' RACE reads with MiXCR, one entry per CDR3 protein. This sample yields some 890,000 distinct CDR3 sequences, of which just under 30% are seen a single time; about a tenth belongs to the top ten. Comments on this clonotype: No antigen is known for it.

V dropped 7 bases and J dropped 9 bases, with 16 bases sitting between them. Germline CDR1 and CDR2: DFQATT and SNEGSKA (reference sequence). CDR3 size: 12 residues. Study results and limitations: Diversity of TCR beta per million T cells declined in a roughly linear way with age. In long-lived donors, naive CD4+ cell counts and diversity exceeded those of aged donors.

These sequences were also reported in another study, on T cells of mothers and their children.

The specimen was blood. The rearrangement uses TRBV20-1 and TRBJ2-1; maybe TRBD1 (7 bases). This sequence originates from a woman in her thirties or forties in good health. The CDR3 here is CSEQGGTSEQFF. The CDR3 region has the DNA TGCAGTGAGCAGGGGGGAACTTCTGAGCAGTTCTTC.